A selection of T cell receptor beta chains follows, all from one sample in a study of shared clonotypes between healthy human individuals. Clones were sequenced by immunoSEQ multiplex PCR, and TCRdb holds only the in-frame ones, with some missing. The sample gives approximately 720,000 clones, 92% of which show up once; 20% to 25% is in the top ten. Sample: naive CD8+ T cells sorted from blood. Every receptor here comes from a man aged 25 to 40 in good health. The CDR3 runs from the conserved cysteine through the conserved F or W.

J gene | V gene | CDR3 protein
TRBJ2-7 | TRBV19 | CASSAGHAYEQYF
TRBJ2-1 | TRBV6-5 | CASSYRQYSYNEQFF
TRBJ1-1 | TRBV5-1 | CASSYGGGTEAFF
TRBJ2-1 | TRBV9 | CASSYRASNEQFF
TRBJ2-7 | TRBV10-3 | CASPRSGRTYEQYF
TRBJ2-1 | TRBV7-6 | CASSLSPDRAYNEQFF
TRBJ2-1 | TRBV29-1 | CSVRRESSYNEQFF
TRBJ2-7 | TRBV6-5 | CASSNRVLEQYF
TRBJ2-1 | TRBV25-1 | CASSETVYNEQFF
TRBJ2-7 | TRBV27 | CASHQVGAREQYF
TRBJ2-2 | TRBV15 | CATTPRAGGPLGELFF
TRBJ2-7 | TRBV5-4 | CASSLGGTTGEEQYF
TRBJ2-7 | TRBV7-2 | CASSPGQGGFYEQYF
TRBJ2-5 | TRBV7-9 | CASSPPTQGLGETQYF
TRBJ1-1 | TRBV5-6 | CASSLGQAIQAFF
TRBJ2-7 | TRBV28 | CASSLAPPGLASSYEQYF
TRBJ1-1 | TRBV5-1 | CASSPTGVGTEAFF
TRBJ2-3 | TRBV12-5 | CASGLAGVTDTQYF
TRBJ1-5 | TRBV15 | CATSKLSGGTLYQPQHF
TRBJ1-4 | TRBV2 | CASSFGANLNEKLFF
TRBJ2-2 | TRBV4-1 | CASSQDRQGENTGELFF
TRBJ1-4 | TRBV28 | CASSYRGRDEKLFF
TRBJ1-5 | TRBV28 | CASSKGGYQPQHF
TRBJ2-5 | TRBV27 | CASSARRAYKETQYF
TRBJ2-4 | TRBV11-2 | CASSFLRGGDIQYF
TRBJ2-7 | TRBV2 | CASSVGYEQYF
TRBJ2-6 | TRBV28 | CASSLGNRGRFGANVLTF
TRBJ2-1 | TRBV29-1 | CSVELRAGRTYNEQFF
TRBJ2-3 | TRBV7-9 | CASVRGTDTQYF
TRBJ2-5 | TRBV7-6 | CASSLNPGGLQETQYF
TRBJ1-4 | TRBV4-1 | CASSQDWPGQGLVGKLFF
TRBJ2-1 | TRBV7-9 | CASSFFLRDFGGNEQFF
TRBJ1-1 | TRBV2 | CASSEVEGGRAEAFF
TRBJ2-1 | TRBV5-1 | CASSRGRNEQFF
TRBJ2-5 | TRBV30 | CAWTLTGPGGETQYF
TRBJ2-1 | TRBV7-9 | CASSPLNAREGISYNEQFF
TRBJ2-6 | TRBV10-3 | CAISLWDWIQSRANVLTF
TRBJ1-5 | TRBV15 | CATSRLQGSGQPQHF
TRBJ2-7 | TRBV2 | CASSEALRILHYEQYF
TRBJ2-7 | TRBV29-1 | CSVAGTGYEQYF
TRBJ2-7 | TRBV5-6 | CASQDSYEQYF
TRBJ2-7 | TRBV11-3 | CASSRWTGSWYEQYF
TRBJ2-1 | TRBV28 | CASRVIAGLPHNEQFF
TRBJ2-7 | TRBV28 | CASSSTGADYEQYF
TRBJ2-1 | TRBV10-3 | CAISEYRDRGNEQFF
TRBJ2-3 | TRBV29-1 | CSGIQGRGTDTQYF
TRBJ2-7 | TRBV19 | CASSIAASGRAEQYF
TRBJ2-7 | TRBV5-4 | CASSRQGYYEQYF
TRBJ1-1 | TRBV10-3 | CAISTSGDSTEAFF
TRBJ1-5 | TRBV7-8 | CASSSTGSSQPQHF
TRBJ1-2 | TRBV29-1 | CSVERGVGYGYTF
TRBJ2-7 | TRBV29-1 | CSVEERGKRSYEQYF
TRBJ2-7 | TRBV29-1 | CSVTSGRLYEQYF
TRBJ2-2 | TRBV11-2 | CASSLAGELFF
TRBJ2-5 | TRBV7-6 | CASSLRLAETQYF
TRBJ1-1 | TRBV6-1 | CASSEQVTVMNTEAFF
TRBJ2-3 | TRBV4-1 | CASSQELPDTQYF
TRBJ1-4 | TRBV28 | CASRIRPYNEKLFF
TRBJ2-6 | TRBV29-1 | CSVEAESSGANVLTF